The 23 T cell receptor beta chains reported below all come from one sample, sequenced in a study of blood T cell repertoires in COVID-19. Assay: immunoSEQ multiplex PCR; the TCRdb copy retains only in-frame clones and omits some. The sample holds roughly 50,000 clones; 83% are singletons and the top ten take around an eighth. Material for sequencing was peripheral blood. The receptors derive from a human donor in a cohort sampled during active COVID-19.

This chain connects TRBV27 to TRBJ2-4; TRBD1 is a possible D gene (7 bases). CDR3 length: 13 residues. Germline CDR1 is MNHEY and CDR2 is SMNVEV (reference sequence). V dropped 10 bases and J dropped 2 bases, with 12 bases sitting between them. The CDR3 DNA sequence: TGTGCCACCCAGGGGGGTTCCAAAAACATTCAGTACTTC. Translated: CATQGGSKNIQYF.

This clone was seen once. V gene TRBV5-4 combines with J gene TRBJ1-1, with unresolved D. V gave up 0 bases and J gave up 2 bases, with 5 bases separating them. Germline V gene lookup returns CDR1 SGHNT and CDR2 YYREEE (reference sequence). This CDR3 comprises 13 residues. CDR3: CASSLVANTEAFF. Here the CDR3 DNA reads TGTGCCAGCAGCTTGGTGGCCAACACTGAAGCTTTCTTT.

The rearrangement joins TRBV30 to TRBJ2-5; unclear D gene. Germline lookup yields CDR1 GTSNPN and CDR2 SVGIG (reference sequence). The CDR3 totals 12 residues. The V end lost 2 bases, the J end lost 4 bases, and 8 bases lay between the germline ends. DNA for the CDR3: TGTGCCTGGAGTTTAGGCGGAGAGACCCAGTACTTC. Translating it yields CAWSLGGETQYF.

The chain is built from TRBV28 and TRBJ1-1; 11 positions match TRBD1. This CDR3 comprises 14 residues. Germline values: CDR1 MDHEN, CDR2 SYDVKM. V dropped 5 bases and J dropped 6; count of bases not matched to a gene: 5. The CDR3 DNA reads as TGTGCCAGCAGTATGGGACAGGGGGGAGCTGAAGCTTTCTTT. It is translated as CASSMGQGGAEAFF.

The CDR3 nucleotides read TGTGCAAGTCGCCTTCGGACACCCTCGAACACTGAAGCTTTCTTT. It encodes CASRLRTPSNTEAFF. V gene TRBV12-2 combines with J gene TRBJ1-1; the listed D gene, TRBD1, was not tested against the DNA. TRBV12-2 is assigned pseudogene status. The CDR3 length is 15 residues.

The rearrangement joins TRBV7-2 to TRBJ1-2, with TRBD1 identical over 8 bases. V shed 2 bases, J shed 3 bases, and the junction held 2 bases outside the gene matches. The germline gives CDR1 SGHTA, CDR2 FQGNSA. The CDR3 spans 14 residues. CDR3 DNA sequence: TGTGCCAGCAGCTTACAGGGGGCTGACTATGGCTACACCTTC. Translated, it gives CASSLQGADYGYTF.

This clone has a single count. The chain joins TRBV5-1 to TRBJ2-2, with 7 positions matching TRBD1. The CDR3 extends over 15 amino acids. Germline values: CDR1 SGHRS, CDR2 YFSETQ. With 4 bases clipped from V and 0 bases from J, the junction kept 3 bases outside the gene matches. This CDR3 is CASSQDRPNTGELFF. CDR3 bases: TGCGCCAGCAGCCAGGACAGGCCGAACACCGGGGAGCTGTTTTTT.

The chain has TRBV20-1 and TRBJ1-2; D uncertain. The germline V gene encodes CDR1 DFQATT and CDR2 SNEGSKA (reference sequence). The CDR3 covers 9 residues. The CDR3 spells CRAPGGYTF. The CDR3 region has the DNA TGCAGAGCCCCGGGTGGCTACACCTTC.

The gene calls are TRBV28 and TRBJ2-2; possible D gene TRBD1, 6 bases. The germline V gene has CDR1 MDHEN and CDR2 SYDVKM. Trimming shortened V by 3 bases and J by 6 bases, and 14 bases separated the two germline ends. The CDR3 is 15 amino acids. The CDR3 nucleotides read TGTGCCAGCAGTTTTCCCGGGACATTTTCCGGGGAGCTGTTTTTT. It specifies CASSFPGTFSGELFF.

The V and J genes are TRBV30 and TRBJ1-2; 7 bases are a match to TRBD1. The CDR3 is 11 residues long. The germline gives CDR1 GTSNPN, CDR2 SVGIG (reference sequence). V was clipped by 8 bases and J by 7 bases; unmatched bases: 7. The chain's CDR3 is CAGRQGVGYTF. As DNA, the CDR3 is TGTGCCGGACGACAGGGAGTTGGCTACACCTTC.

The genes are TRBV4-2 and TRBJ1-1; maybe TRBD1 (6 bases). This CDR3 contains 15 residues. V was pared by 0 bases and J by 4 bases, with 12 bases between. Germline CDR1 and CDR2: LGHNA and YNFKEQ. The CDR3 loop is CASSQEGGGATEAFF. Written as DNA, the CDR3 is TGTGCCAGCAGCCAAGAAGGAGGGGGGGCCACTGAAGCTTTCTTT.

The genes are TRBV28 and TRBJ1-5; D remains unclear. Between the trimmed V and J ends, which lost 5 bases and 0 bases, there was a span of 14 bases. This CDR3 has 16 residues. From germline, CDR1 is MDHEN and CDR2 SYDVKM. The CDR3 coding sequence is TGTGCCAGCAGTGAAAATCCTACTTATAGCAATCAGCCCCAGCATTTT. Its protein product is CASSENPTYSNQPQHF.

The V call is TRBV19, the J call TRBJ1-5, with TRBD1 matching over 9 bases. The length of the CDR3 is 14 residues. Germline V gene sequence: CDR1 LNHDA, CDR2 SQIVND (reference sequence). The J segment lost 7 bases and the V segment lost 5 bases, leaving 6 bases of the junction unmatched. CDR3 region: CASSATGGLQPQHF. The CDR3 DNA is TGTGCCAGTAGTGCCACAGGGGGCCTGCAGCCCCAGCATTTT.

This clone came up once. This chain connects TRBV10-3 to TRBJ1-5; 7 nucleotides agree with TRBD1. Trimming removed 2 bases from V and 3 bases from J; junction bases left unmatched: 4. CDR3 length: 15 residues. The germline gives CDR1 ENHRY, CDR2 SYGVKD. The DNA of the CDR3 is TGTGCCATCAGTGAGGAAGGGGGCCCCAATCAGCCCCAGCATTTT. It translates to CAISEEGGPNQPQHF.

This CDR3 is CASSPGDRGGNQPQHF. CDR3 in DNA: TGTGCCAGCAGCCCCGGTGACAGGGGCGGCAATCAGCCCCAGCATTTT. V usage is TRBV9 and J usage is TRBJ1-5, with 8 nucleotides matching TRBD1. The CDR3 sequence is 16 residues long. CDR1 is SGDLS and CDR2 is YYNGEE in the germline V gene. The V gene end was trimmed by 4 bases and the J gene end by 2 bases; junction bases not matched to a gene: 8.

This clone showed up just once. This chain connects TRBV7-2 to TRBJ1-5, with 7 bases aligning to TRBD1. J lost 7 bases, V lost 5 bases, and 5 bases had no gene match. CDR1 and CDR2 from the germline V gene are SGHTA and FQGNSA. The CDR3 has 13 amino acids. CDR3 nucleotides: TGTGCCAGCAGCACAACAGGGGCCCAGCCCCAGCATTTT. Residues: CASSTTGAQPQHF. Based on the CDR3 plus reference TRBV7-2 and TRBJ1-5, the full variable domain is GAGVSQSPSNKVTEKGKDVELRCDPISGHTALYWYRQSLGQGLEFLIYFQGNSAPDKSGLPSDRFSAERTGGSVSTLTIQRTQQEDSAVYLCASSTTGAQPQHFGDGTRLSIL.

The genes are TRBV6-1 and TRBJ1-2; D is perhaps TRBD1 (5 bases). Trimming left V 3 bases short and J 0 bases short, with 8 bases between. Germline CDR1 and CDR2: MNHNS and SASEGT. The CDR3 has 14 residues. The DNA of the CDR3 is TGTGCCAGCAGTGAGGGGCCGTCTAACTATGGCTACACCTTC. It specifies CASSEGPSNYGYTF.

The chain carries TRBV3-1 (or the pseudogene TRBV3-2) and TRBJ1-1; D perhaps matches TRBD1 (6 bases). In germline, CDR1 is LGHDT, CDR2 YNNKEL (reference sequence). CDR3 length: 15 amino acids. The V end lost 4 bases, the J end lost 3 bases, and 15 bases lay between the germline ends. DNA of the CDR3: TGTGCCAGCAGCCGGGGAGGGGGGAGAGACACTGAAGCTTTCTTT. Protein product: CASSRGGGRDTEAFF.

This clone was recorded only once. The rearrangement links TRBV19 to TRBJ1-5; no clear D. The CDR3 consists of 12 residues. V lost 5 bases to trimming and J lost 3 bases, with 5 bases between them. Germline V gene lookup returns CDR1 LNHDA and CDR2 SQIVND (reference sequence). CDR3 sequence: CASSLPNQPQHF. In DNA form, the CDR3 reads TGTGCCAGTAGTCTTCCCAATCAGCCCCAGCATTTT. Full variable domain (remainder filled in from reference TRBV19 and TRBJ1-5): DGGITQSPKYLFRKEGQNVTLSCEQNLNHDAMYWYRQDPGQGLRLIYYSQIVNDFQKGDIAEGYSVSREKKESFPLTVTSAQKNPTAFYLCASSLPNQPQHFGDGTRLSIL.

The chain combines TRBV15 with TRBJ2-5; no clear D gene. The J call may be incorrect, as the DNA end agrees better with TRBJ2-7. Looked up from germline, CDR1 is LNHNV and CDR2 is YYDKDF (reference sequence). The CDR3 is made up of 13 amino acids. In DNA form, the CDR3 reads TGTGCCACCAGCAGATCTACAGCCTACGAGCAGTACTTC. This sequence encodes CATSRSTAYEQYF.

This clone was seen once. V gene TRBV14 combines with J gene TRBJ1-2; no clear D. The ends were cut back, 0 bases at V and 5 bases at J, with 10 bases in the middle. Germline CDR1 reads SGHDN; CDR2 reads FVKESK. This CDR3 is 14 amino acids long. The CDR3: CASSQELGRYGYTF. CDR3 in DNA: TGTGCCAGCAGCCAAGAATTGGGCAGATATGGCTACACCTTC.

The rearrangement joins TRBV5-1 to TRBJ2-7; 8 bases match TRBD1. Germline loops: CDR1 SGHRS, CDR2 YFSETQ. The trim removed 4 bases at V and 5 bases at J, leaving 5 bases unmatched. CDR3 length: 13 residues. The CDR3 loop is CASSKQGDHEQYF. As DNA, the CDR3 is TGCGCCAGCAGCAAACAGGGGGACCACGAGCAGTACTTC.

This chain joins TRBV10-3 and TRBJ1-2; 10 nucleotides line up with TRBD1. V was pared by 0 bases and J by 4 bases, with 5 bases of the junction left unmatched. Germline CDR1 is ENHRY and CDR2 is SYGVKD. This CDR3 contains 16 residues. The CDR3 nucleotides read TGTGCCATCAGTGAGTCACAGACAGGGGGCTTCTATGGCTACACCTTC. Protein product: CAISESQTGGFYGYTF.